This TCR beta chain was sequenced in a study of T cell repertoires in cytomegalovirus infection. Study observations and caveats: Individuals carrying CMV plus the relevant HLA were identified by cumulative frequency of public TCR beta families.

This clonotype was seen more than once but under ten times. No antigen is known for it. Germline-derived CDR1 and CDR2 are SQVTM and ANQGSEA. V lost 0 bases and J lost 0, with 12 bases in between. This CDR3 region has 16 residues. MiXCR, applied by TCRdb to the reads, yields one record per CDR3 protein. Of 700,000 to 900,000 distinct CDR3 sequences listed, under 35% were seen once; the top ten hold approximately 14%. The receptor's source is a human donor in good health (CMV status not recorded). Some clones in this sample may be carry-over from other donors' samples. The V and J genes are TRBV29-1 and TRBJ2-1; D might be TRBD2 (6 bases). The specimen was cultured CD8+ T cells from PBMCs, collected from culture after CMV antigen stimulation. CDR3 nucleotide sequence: TGCAGCGTTGAAGAGGAGAGCGGGTACTCCTACAATGAGCAGTTCTTC. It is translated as CSVEEESGYSYNEQFF.